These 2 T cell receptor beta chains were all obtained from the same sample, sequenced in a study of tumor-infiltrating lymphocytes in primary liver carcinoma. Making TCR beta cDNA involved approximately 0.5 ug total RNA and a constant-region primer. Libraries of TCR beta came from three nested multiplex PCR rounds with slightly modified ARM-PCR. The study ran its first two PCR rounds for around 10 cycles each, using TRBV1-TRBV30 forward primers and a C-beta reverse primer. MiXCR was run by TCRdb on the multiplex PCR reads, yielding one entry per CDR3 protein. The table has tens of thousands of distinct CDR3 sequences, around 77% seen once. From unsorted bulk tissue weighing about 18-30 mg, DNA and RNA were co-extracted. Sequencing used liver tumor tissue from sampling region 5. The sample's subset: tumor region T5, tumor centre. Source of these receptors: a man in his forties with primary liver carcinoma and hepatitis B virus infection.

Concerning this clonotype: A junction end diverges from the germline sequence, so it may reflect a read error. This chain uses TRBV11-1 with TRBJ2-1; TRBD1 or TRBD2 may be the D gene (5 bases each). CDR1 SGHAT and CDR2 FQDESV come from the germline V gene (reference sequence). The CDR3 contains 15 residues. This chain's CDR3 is CASSFQGPLDNEQSF. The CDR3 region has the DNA TGTGCCAGCAGCTTCCAGGGACCCTTGGACAATGAGCAGTCCTTC.

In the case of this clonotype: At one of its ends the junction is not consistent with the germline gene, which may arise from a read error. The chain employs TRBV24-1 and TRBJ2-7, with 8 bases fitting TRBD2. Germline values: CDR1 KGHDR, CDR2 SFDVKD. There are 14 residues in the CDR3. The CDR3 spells CVTCSGTPPWEQYF. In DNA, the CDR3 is TGTGTCACCTGTAGCGGGACCCCACCGTGGGAGCAGTACTTC.